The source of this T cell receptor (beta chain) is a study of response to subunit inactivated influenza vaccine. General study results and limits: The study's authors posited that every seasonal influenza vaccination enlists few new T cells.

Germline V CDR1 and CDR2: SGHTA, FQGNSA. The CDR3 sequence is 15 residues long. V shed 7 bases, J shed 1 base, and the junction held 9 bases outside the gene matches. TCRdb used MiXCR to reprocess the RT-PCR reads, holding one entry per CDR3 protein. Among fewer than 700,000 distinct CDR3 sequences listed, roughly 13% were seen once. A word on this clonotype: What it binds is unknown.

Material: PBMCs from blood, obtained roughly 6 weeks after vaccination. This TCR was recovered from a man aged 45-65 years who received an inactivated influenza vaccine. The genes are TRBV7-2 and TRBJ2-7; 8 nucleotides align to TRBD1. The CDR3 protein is CASTISRDRSYEQYF. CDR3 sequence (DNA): TGTGCCAGCACTATCTCCCGGGACAGGTCCTACGAGCAGTACTTC.